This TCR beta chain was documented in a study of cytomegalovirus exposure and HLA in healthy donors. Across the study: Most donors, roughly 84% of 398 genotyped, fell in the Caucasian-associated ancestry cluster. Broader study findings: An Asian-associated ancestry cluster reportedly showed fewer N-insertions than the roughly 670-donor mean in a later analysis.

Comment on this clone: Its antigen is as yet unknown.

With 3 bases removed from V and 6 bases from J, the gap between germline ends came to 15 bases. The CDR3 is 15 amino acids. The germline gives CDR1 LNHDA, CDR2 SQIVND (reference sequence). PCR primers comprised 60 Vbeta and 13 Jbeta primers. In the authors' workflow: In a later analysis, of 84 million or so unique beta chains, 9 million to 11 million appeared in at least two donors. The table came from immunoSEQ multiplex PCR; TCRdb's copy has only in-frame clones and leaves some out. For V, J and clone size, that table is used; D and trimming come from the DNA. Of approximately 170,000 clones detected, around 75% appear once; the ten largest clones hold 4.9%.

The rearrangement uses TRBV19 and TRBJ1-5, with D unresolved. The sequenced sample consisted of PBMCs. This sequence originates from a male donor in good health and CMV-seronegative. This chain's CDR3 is CASSISGSLRQPQHF. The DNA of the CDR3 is TGTGCCAGTAGTATTAGCGGGAGTTTACGTCAGCCCCAGCATTTT.